This TCR beta chain was documented in a study of Graves' ophthalmopathy and Graves' hyperthyroidism. General observations from the study: Between ophthalmopathy and stable hyperthyroidism, a 13-signature model drew a separation with around 86% sensitivity and 75% to 82% specificity. Most expanded thyroid clonotypes above 0.001 frequency also appeared in blood.

Amplifying from RNA transcripts, the study obtained TCR beta CDR3 regions. An opening RT-PCR round employed HTBI primers and preceded a second-round multiplex PCR. TCRdb re-called the multiplex PCR reads with MiXCR, one entry per CDR3 protein. This sample has around 1.1 million distinct CDR3 sequences; about two fifths occur once, and the top ten carry over 8.5%. CDR3 length: 14 amino acids. Trimming removed 2 bases at V and 1 base at J, with 8 bases between. The germline V gene encodes CDR1 MNHEY and CDR2 SMNVEV (reference sequence). As regards this clonotype: The antigen is not known.

Excluded were patients with other autoimmune diseases, uncontrolled infections, pregnancy or lactation. The sample was peripheral blood or thyroid tissue (not recorded which). The clonotype comes from an adult man with Graves' hyperthyroidism. The J gene is TRBJ2-5, the V gene TRBV27; D not resolved. The CDR3 reads CASSLNRLQETQYF. For the CDR3, the DNA is TGTGCCAGCAGTTTAAACAGACTCCAAGAGACCCAGTACTTC.